This TCR beta chain was obtained from a study of T cells in Graves' hyperthyroidism and ophthalmopathy. The CDR3 regions of TCR beta were amplified from RNA transcripts. The HTBI primer set served for first-round RT-PCR of the TCR CDR3. TCRdb redid the calling of the multiplex PCR reads with MiXCR, one entry per CDR3 protein. The top ten clones hold more than 10% of a sample with approximately 270,000 distinct CDR3 sequences, roughly 14% of them seen once. Looked up from germline, CDR1 is SGHVS and CDR2 is FNYEAQ. The CDR3 extends over 15 amino acids. Trimming removed 2 bases from V and 4 bases from J, with 12 bases in between. In this sample, this clonotype turned up many times.

The sequencing input was blood. The chain carries TRBV7-6 and TRBJ1-3, with D hard to call. The receptor's source is a woman aged 40 to 50 with Graves' hyperthyroidism that later progressed to Graves' ophthalmopathy. In DNA, the CDR3 is TGTGCCAGCAGCTTAATGACCTTGGGAGGAAACACCATATATTTT. This codes for CASSLMTLGGNTIYF.